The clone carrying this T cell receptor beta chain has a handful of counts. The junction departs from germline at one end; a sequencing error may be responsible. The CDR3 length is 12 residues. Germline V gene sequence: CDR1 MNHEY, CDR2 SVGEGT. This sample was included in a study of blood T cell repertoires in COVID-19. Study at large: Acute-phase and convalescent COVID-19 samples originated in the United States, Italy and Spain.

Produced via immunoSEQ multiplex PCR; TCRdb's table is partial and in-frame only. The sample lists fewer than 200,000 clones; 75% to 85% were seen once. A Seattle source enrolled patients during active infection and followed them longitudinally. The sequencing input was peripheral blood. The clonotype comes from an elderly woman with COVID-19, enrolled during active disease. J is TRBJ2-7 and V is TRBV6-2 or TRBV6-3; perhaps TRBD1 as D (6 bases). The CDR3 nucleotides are TGTGCCAGCAGTTATCCCGGACAGAACCCGGCCTTC. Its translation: CASSYPGQNPAF.